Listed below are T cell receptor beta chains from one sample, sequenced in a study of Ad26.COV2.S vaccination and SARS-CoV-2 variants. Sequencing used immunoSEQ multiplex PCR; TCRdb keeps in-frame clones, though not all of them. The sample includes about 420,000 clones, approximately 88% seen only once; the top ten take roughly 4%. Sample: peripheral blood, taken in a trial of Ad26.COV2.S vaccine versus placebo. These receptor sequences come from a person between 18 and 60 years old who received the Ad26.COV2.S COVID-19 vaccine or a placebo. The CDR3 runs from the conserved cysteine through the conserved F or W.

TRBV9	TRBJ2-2	CASSPGGRNGELFF
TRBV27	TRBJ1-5	CASSIGSNQPQHF
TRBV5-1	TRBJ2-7	CASSPTSYEQYF
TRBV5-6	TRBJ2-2	CASSPRGGAGELFF
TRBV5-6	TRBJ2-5	CASSPRFGTGNEETQYF
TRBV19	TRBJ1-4	CASSIDRSEGAEKLFF
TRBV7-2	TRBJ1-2	CASSLAARGWVDGYTF
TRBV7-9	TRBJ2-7	CASPYRRLPYEQYF
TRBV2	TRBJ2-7	CASSPGVYEQYF
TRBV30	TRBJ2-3	CAWKGGIYNTDTQYF
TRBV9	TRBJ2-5	CASSAGPKGETQYF
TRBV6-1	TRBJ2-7	CASSEQGGGAGEQYF
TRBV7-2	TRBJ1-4	CASSLVASLNEKLFF
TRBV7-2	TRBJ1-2	CASSLAPQGANYGYTF
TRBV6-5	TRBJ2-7	CASSYRGGLTYEQYF
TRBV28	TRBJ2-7	CASSPTPRGNLREQYF
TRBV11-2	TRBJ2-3	CASSLGAATTDTQYF
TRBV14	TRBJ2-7	CASSQRLAPSSYEQYF
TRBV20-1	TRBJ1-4	CSASPVSRAILFF
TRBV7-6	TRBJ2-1	CASAHEGLRGWNEQFF
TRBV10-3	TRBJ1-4	CAISEGASGTLWEKLFF
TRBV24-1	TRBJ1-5	CATSERTVGNQPQHF
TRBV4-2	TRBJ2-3	CASSQGYGGGASDTQYF
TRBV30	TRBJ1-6	CAWTPENNSPLHF
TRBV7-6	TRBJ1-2	CASSPSLGGVGYGYTF
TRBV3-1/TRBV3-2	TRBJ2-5	CASSQDSVGQGARIGQETQYF
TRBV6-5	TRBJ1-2	CASRATGNLNYGYTF
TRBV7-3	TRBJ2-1	CASSPSPRTTLLNEQFF
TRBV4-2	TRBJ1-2	CASSITGGANYGYTF
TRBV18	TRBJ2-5	CASSPPTGGSSETQYF
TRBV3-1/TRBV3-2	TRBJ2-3	CASSQELAGVSTDTQYF
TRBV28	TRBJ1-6	CASKVVGGGIYNSPLHF
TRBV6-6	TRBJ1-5	CASSYSLYQPQHF